These T cell receptor beta chains were read from a single sample in a study of blood T cell repertoires in COVID-19. Assay used: immunoSEQ multiplex PCR; TCRdb lists only in-frame clones, some missing. Of under 200,000 clones listed, 60% to 85% are singletons. Input material: peripheral blood. The receptors here all came from a man aged 55 to 70 with acute or convalescent COVID-19. CDR3s include the opening cysteine and the closing phenylalanine or tryptophan. D genes are given only for firm matches. The size of a clone is reported for some rows only, either as once, few or many, or as a class for expanded clones.

abundance: .; v_gene: TRBV2; j_gene: TRBJ2-5; d_gene: TRBD2; CDR3aa: CASRKETSGGKETQYF; CDR3nt: TGTGCCAGCAGGAAAGAGACTAGCGGGGGGAAGGAGACCCAGTACTTC
abundance: .; v_gene: TRBV12-3/TRBV12-4; j_gene: TRBJ1-2; d_gene: .; CDR3aa: CATQSPNSYGYTF; CDR3nt: TGTGCCACCCAATCCCCCAACAGCTATGGCTACACCTTC
abundance: .; v_gene: TRBV25-1; j_gene: TRBJ1-1; d_gene: .; CDR3aa: CASSPQGNTEAFF; CDR3nt: TGTGCCAGCAGTCCACAGGGGAACACTGAAGCTTTCTTT
abundance: once; v_gene: TRBV6-2/TRBV6-3; j_gene: TRBJ2-2; d_gene: TRBD1; CDR3aa: CASSSDRGRSNTGELFF; CDR3nt: TGTGCCAGCAGCTCGGACAGGGGGCGTTCGAACACCGGGGAGCTGTTTTTT
abundance: .; v_gene: TRBV7-2; j_gene: TRBJ1-1; d_gene: .; CDR3aa: CASSLGQAPEAFF; CDR3nt: TGTGCCAGCAGCTTAGGCCAGGCCCCTGAAGCTTTCTTT
abundance: .; v_gene: TRBV6-5; j_gene: TRBJ1-2; d_gene: TRBD1; CDR3aa: CASISTGGFETF; CDR3nt: TGTGCCAGCATATCTACAGGGGGGTTCGAAACCTTC
abundance: few; v_gene: TRBV6-1; j_gene: TRBJ1-1; d_gene: TRBD1; CDR3aa: CASSEAAGGTEAFF; CDR3nt: TGTGCCAGCAGTGAAGCGGCAGGGGGGACTGAAGCTTTCTTT
abundance: once; v_gene: TRBV7-8; j_gene: TRBJ1-2; d_gene: .; CDR3aa: CASSLAVLYGYTF; CDR3nt: TGTGCCAGCAGCTTAGCCGTTCTATATGGCTACACCTTC
abundance: .; v_gene: TRBV5-1; j_gene: TRBJ1-6; d_gene: TRBD1; CDR3aa: CASSLEGTGQSSYNSPLHF; CDR3nt: TGCGCCAGCAGCTTGGAAGGGACAGGGCAGAGCTCCTATAATTCACCCCTCCACTTT
abundance: once; v_gene: TRBV9; j_gene: TRBJ1-4; d_gene: .; CDR3aa: CASSQGSATNEKLFF; CDR3nt: TGTGCCAGCAGCCAGGGGTCTGCAACTAATGAAAAACTGTTTTTT
abundance: .; v_gene: TRBV5-1; j_gene: TRBJ2-3; d_gene: .; CDR3aa: CASSTGRGTDTQYF; CDR3nt: TGCGCCAGCAGCACCGGTCGCGGCACAGATACGCAGTATTTT
abundance: .; v_gene: TRBV19; j_gene: TRBJ1-1; d_gene: .; CDR3aa: CASSIRSPGIEAFF; CDR3nt: TGTGCCAGTAGTATAAGGTCTCCAGGGATTGAAGCTTTCTTT
abundance: .; v_gene: TRBV19; j_gene: TRBJ2-1; d_gene: .; CDR3aa: CASSITLQNEQFF; CDR3nt: TGTGCCAGTAGTATAACCCTACAGAATGAGCAGTTCTTC
abundance: once; v_gene: TRBV11-3; j_gene: TRBJ2-7; d_gene: TRBD1; CDR3aa: CASSLGTGDHEQYF; CDR3nt: TGTGCCAGCAGCTTAGGGACAGGGGACCACGAGCAGTACTTC
abundance: .; v_gene: TRBV4-3; j_gene: TRBJ2-1; d_gene: TRBD2; CDR3aa: CASSQDLGLAGLTYNEQFF; CDR3nt: TGCGCCAGCAGCCAAGATTTGGGACTAGCGGGGCTAACCTACAATGAGCAGTTCTTC
abundance: .; v_gene: TRBV6-5; j_gene: TRBJ1-1; d_gene: .; CDR3aa: CASNLGLGTEAFF; CDR3nt: TGTGCCAGCAATTTGGGGCTGGGGACTGAAGCTTTCTTT
abundance: .; v_gene: TRBV25-1; j_gene: TRBJ1-3; d_gene: TRBD1; CDR3aa: CASSEGMAGGFGNTIYF; CDR3nt: TGTGCCAGCAGTGAAGGGATGGCAGGGGGCTTTGGAAACACCATATATTTT
abundance: .; v_gene: TRBV10-2; j_gene: TRBJ2-7; d_gene: .; CDR3aa: CASSESTIPYEQYF; CDR3nt: TGCGCCAGCAGTGAGTCTACAATCCCCTACGAGCAGTACTTC
abundance: .; v_gene: TRBV6-2/TRBV6-3; j_gene: TRBJ2-5; d_gene: TRBD2; CDR3aa: CASSYRLAGGSQTQYF; CDR3nt: TGTGCCAGCAGTTACAGATTGGCGGGGGGGAGTCAGACCCAGTACTTC
abundance: .; v_gene: TRBV6-5; j_gene: TRBJ1-4; d_gene: .; CDR3aa: CASSERRAEKLFF; CDR3nt: TGTGCCAGCAGCGAGAGGAGGGCTGAAAAACTGTTTTTT
abundance: .; v_gene: TRBV3-1/TRBV3-2; j_gene: TRBJ1-6; d_gene: TRBD1; CDR3aa: CASSQSTGSNSPLHF; CDR3nt: TGTGCCAGCAGCCAGTCGACAGGGAGTAATTCACCCCTCCACTTT
abundance: few; v_gene: TRBV29-1; j_gene: TRBJ1-2; d_gene: .; CDR3aa: CSVGDPGHSTGYTF; CDR3nt: TGCAGCGTTGGTGACCCGGGACACAGTACTGGCTACACCTTC
abundance: few; v_gene: TRBV24-1; j_gene: TRBJ2-7; d_gene: .; CDR3aa: CATSDRTSYEQYF; CDR3nt: TGTGCCACCAGTGATCGGACATCCTACGAGCAGTACTTC
abundance: few; v_gene: TRBV7-6; j_gene: TRBJ2-7; d_gene: .; CDR3aa: CASSPTGNPSYEQYF; CDR3nt: TGTGCCAGCAGCCCTACAGGGAACCCATCCTACGAGCAGTACTTC
abundance: .; v_gene: TRBV5-1; j_gene: TRBJ1-6; d_gene: .; CDR3aa: CASSETASAPLHF; CDR3nt: TGCGCCAGCAGCGAAACAGCCTCGGCACCCCTCCACTTT
abundance: once; v_gene: TRBV24-1; j_gene: TRBJ2-2; d_gene: .; CDR3aa: CATSEPYGGELFF; CDR3nt: TGTGCCACCAGTGAACCCTACGGCGGGGAGCTGTTTTTT
abundance: .; v_gene: TRBV5-6; j_gene: TRBJ2-7; d_gene: .; CDR3aa: CASSPGLGGSYEQYF; CDR3nt: TGTGCCAGCAGCCCCGGACTGGGGGGCTCCTACGAGCAGTACTTC
abundance: .; v_gene: TRBV12-3/TRBV12-4; j_gene: TRBJ2-7; d_gene: .; CDR3aa: CASSFRAFYEQYF; CDR3nt: TGTGCCAGCAGTTTCAGGGCTTTTTACGAGCAGTACTTC
abundance: once; v_gene: TRBV6-4; j_gene: TRBJ2-7; d_gene: .; CDR3aa: CASSAERDTSYEQYF; CDR3nt: TGTGCCAGCAGTGCGGAAAGGGACACCTCCTACGAGCAGTACTTC
abundance: .; v_gene: TRBV5-6; j_gene: TRBJ2-1; d_gene: TRBD2; CDR3aa: CASSELAGLYNEQFF; CDR3nt: TGTGCCAGCAGCGAGCTAGCGGGACTCTACAATGAGCAGTTCTTC
abundance: .; v_gene: TRBV5-6; j_gene: TRBJ2-7; d_gene: TRBD1; CDR3aa: CASSLGQGITYEQYF; CDR3nt: TGTGCCAGCAGCTTAGGACAGGGGATCACCTACGAGCAGTACTTC
abundance: once; v_gene: TRBV13; j_gene: TRBJ2-1; d_gene: TRBD1; CDR3aa: CASSHLQGDNEQFF; CDR3nt: TGTGCCAGCAGCCACCTACAGGGGGACAATGAGCAGTTCTTC
abundance: few; v_gene: TRBV5-4; j_gene: TRBJ2-7; d_gene: .; CDR3aa: CASSSSGGPDYEQYF; CDR3nt: TGTGCCAGCAGCTCATCCGGGGGGCCGGATTACGAGCAGTACTTC
abundance: .; v_gene: TRBV9; j_gene: TRBJ2-7; d_gene: .; CDR3aa: CASSPRTSPASEQYF; CDR3nt: TGTGCCAGCAGCCCCCGAACTAGCCCGGCGTCCGAGCAGTACTTC
abundance: .; v_gene: TRBV6-5; j_gene: TRBJ1-2; d_gene: TRBD1; CDR3aa: CASSYDRGNYGYTF; CDR3nt: TGTGCCAGCAGTTATGACAGGGGTAACTATGGCTACACCTTC
abundance: .; v_gene: TRBV27; j_gene: TRBJ2-3; d_gene: .; CDR3aa: CASSFGGSTDTQYF; CDR3nt: TGTGCCAGCAGTTTCGGCGGGAGCACAGATACGCAGTATTTT
abundance: .; v_gene: TRBV20-1; j_gene: TRBJ1-6; d_gene: .; CDR3aa: CSASLTGIFSHLHF; CDR3nt: TGCAGTGCTAGTTTAACAGGGATTTTTTCGCACCTCCACTTT
abundance: .; v_gene: TRBV5-1; j_gene: TRBJ2-5; d_gene: TRBD2; CDR3aa: CASSLVASGGETQYF; CDR3nt: TGCGCCAGCAGCTTGGTTGCTAGCGGGGGTGAGACCCAGTACTTC
abundance: .; v_gene: TRBV6-5; j_gene: TRBJ1-5; d_gene: TRBD1; CDR3aa: CASSSGGSHQPQHF; CDR3nt: TGTGCCAGCAGCTCAGGGGGGTCCCATCAGCCCCAGCATTTT
abundance: .; v_gene: TRBV30; j_gene: TRBJ1-2; d_gene: TRBD1; CDR3aa: CAWSVPDRVGGYTF; CDR3nt: TGTGCCTGGAGTGTACCGGACAGGGTTGGTGGCTACACCTTC
abundance: .; v_gene: TRBV11-2; j_gene: TRBJ1-2; d_gene: .; CDR3aa: CASSFPPRHPNYGYTF; CDR3nt: TGTGCCAGCAGCTTTCCCCCCCGACACCCTAACTATGGCTACACCTTC